This T cell receptor beta chain originates from a study of shared clonotypes between healthy human individuals. Points on this clone: Other DNA sequences within the sample encode an identical CDR3.

There were only Caucasian adults among the donors, and all lived in Nashville, Tennessee. Genomic DNA per cell subset filled all wells of several immunoSEQ plates. The protocol was immunoSEQ multiplex PCR, while the TCRdb copy is restricted to in-frame clones and leaves out a portion. Of 800,000 to 1,200,000 clones listed, about four fifths are singletons. Germline V CDR1 and CDR2: SEHNR, FQNEAQ (reference sequence). The CDR3 loop spans 14 amino acids. The V and J ends lost 4 bases and 3 bases, in that order; junction bases with no gene match: 4. Sequenced: memory CD4+ T cells from PBMCs. Sample subset: CD45RA-negative fraction. This chain connects TRBV7-9 to TRBJ1-1, with 8 bases matching TRBD1. This clonotype was sampled from a man aged 18 to 30 in good health. Some clones in this sample may be carry-over from other donors' samples. The CDR3 loop is CASSSRGRDTEAFF. CDR3 bases: TGTGCCAGCAGCTCCAGGGGGCGAGACACTGAAGCTTTCTTT.